This TCR beta chain was sequenced during a study of regulatory T cells in long-lasting Graves disease. This clonotype has more than one count but fewer than ten. The time point here: persistent/refractory GD, antithyroid drugs over 5 years with positive TRAb. PBMC-derived RNA was used for the TCR library. Patients came from an endocrinology department in Xi'an, China. According to the study, TCR beta libraries were built with iRepertoire HTBI primers and CDR3-region Arm-PCR. TCRdb redid the calling of the multiplex PCR reads with MiXCR, one entry per CDR3 protein. The sample holds some 370,000 distinct CDR3 sequences, roughly 24% seen once. Trimming stripped 8 bases from V and 0 bases from J, with 13 bases between. Per the germline V gene, CDR1 is MNHNS and CDR2 is SASEGT. This CDR3 is 14 amino acids long.

This clonotype was sampled from a woman in her thirties or forties with Graves disease. This specimen was peripheral blood mononuclear cells (PBMCs), taken when the disease was refractory, from a patient treated with antithyroid drugs. The rearrangement joins TRBV6-1 to TRBJ1-1; no clear D gene. CDR3 sequence reads: CASGRSFMNTEAFF. CDR3 nucleotides: TGTGCCAGCGGGCGGTCGTTCATGAACACTGAAGCTTTCTTT.